This T cell receptor (beta chain) was documented in a study of sequential checkpoint blockade in melanoma. Indicated treatment: randomized to nivolumab then ipilimumab (arm A) or the reverse (arm B). Profiling relied on immunoSEQ multiplex PCR, and the TCRdb table lists in-frame clones only, not all of them. The sample records around 21,000 clones, about four fifths being singletons. V was pared by 1 base and J by 1 base, with 13 bases between. The germline V gene has CDR1 LGHNA and CDR2 YSLEER. The CDR3 sequence is 16 residues long. This chain uses TRBV4-3 with TRBJ1-1; D is possibly TRBD1 (5 bases). The sequencing used CD8+ T cells sorted from blood (inferred from file names), collected from a patient given nivolumab and ipilimumab in sequence. This clonotype originated in a human donor with melanoma. CDR3 nucleotides: TGCGCCAGCAGCCAAGGTTTCCAGGGCTCGAACACTGAAGCTTTCTTT. Its translation is CASSQGFQGSNTEAFF.